This T cell receptor beta chain was observed in a study of identical twins. cDNA carried unique molecular identifiers, and a universal primer site was added by template switching. TCRdb fed the 5' RACE reads into MiXCR, producing one record per CDR3 protein. Here the sample spans 350,000 to 400,000 distinct CDR3 sequences, approximately 9.1% being singletons. This clonotype was found a few times. Its specificity is unknown. Study-level findings and limits: Twin-shared out-of-frame alpha sequences were enriched for low generation probability. Beta out-of-frame sequences showed weaker excess twin sharing.

Healthy Caucasians, and only they, were the donors. The receptor comes from a woman aged 50 to 60 in good health. Source material: naive T cells sorted from blood.

CDR3: CATRAIEGTEAFF. The CDR3 coding sequence is TGTGCCACCAGGGCTATTGAGGGAACTGAAGCTTTCTTT. This chain uses TRBV24-1 with TRBJ1-1, with D unclear. V lost 7 bases to trimming and J lost 5 bases, with 13 bases between them. Germline CDR1 reads KGHDR; CDR2 reads SFDVKD. This CDR3 spans 13 amino acids.